This TCR beta chain was identified during a study of blood T cell repertoires in COVID-19. On the study more broadly: PBMCs, B-cell-depleted T cells, or T cells were the source of the cDNA or gDNA that made up the material.

Assay used: immunoSEQ multiplex PCR; TCRdb lists only in-frame clones, some missing. The table lists 200,000 to 250,000 clones, more than 85% of them singletons. Germline CDR1 SGHDT, CDR2 YYEEEE. This CDR3 is 17 amino acids long. The V and J ends lost 4 bases and 1 base, in that order; junction bases with no gene match: 10. The V call is TRBV5-6, the J call TRBJ1-5; TRBD1 matches at 8 bases. This TCR derives from a woman aged 70-85 years with active or convalescent COVID-19. Sequences were obtained from peripheral blood. CDR3 DNA sequence: TGTGCCAGCAGCAACCGCAAAGGACAGGGCAGCAATCAGCCCCAGCATTTT. Translation: CASSNRKGQGSNQPQHF.